This TCR beta chain was obtained from a study of T cell repertoires in cytomegalovirus infection. Study conclusions and caveats: HLA-C-restricted CMV-specific TCR beta clonotypes prevailed in the ex vivo response.

TCRdb itself ran the reads through MiXCR, one entry per CDR3 protein. The sample carries roughly 500,000 distinct CDR3 sequences, about 33% recorded once. This clonotype has only a few counts. The antigen is undetermined. Germline assignment: CDR1 MNHEY and CDR2 SVGEGT. The trim removed 6 bases at V and 0 bases at J, leaving 14 bases unmatched. The CDR3 runs 18 residues. The source was cultured PBMCs, collected from culture after CMV antigen stimulation. The origin of this receptor is a human donor in good health (CMV status not recorded). Some clones in this sample may be carry-over from other donors' samples. The chain couples TRBV6-2 or TRBV6-3 to TRBJ2-4; 7 nucleotides match TRBD2. Here the CDR3 reads CASSRAGTTYLAKNIQYF. The CDR3 region has the DNA TGTGCCAGCAGCCGTGCCGGGACTACCTACCTAGCCAAAAACATTCAGTACTTC.